This TCR beta chain was captured in a study of CD8 T cells in Susac syndrome. Study-level points and caveats: CD4+ T cell repertoires in Susac syndrome lacked clonal expansion.

V was clipped by 6 bases and J by 2 bases, with 13 bases between them. The germline V gene encodes CDR1 DFQATT and CDR2 SNEGSKA (reference sequence). The CDR3 sequence is 14 residues long. With regard to this clonotype: What it binds is unknown.

With random hexamers, 0.5 to 1 ug RNA was reverse transcribed. TCRdb recomputed calls from the immunoSEQ multiplex PCR reads with MiXCR, one row per CDR3 protein. The table has about 120,000 distinct CDR3 sequences, 96% seen once; the top ten hold 0.11% to 0.15%. The sequenced material came from CD4+ T cells from PBMCs. The TCR originated in a human donor with Susac syndrome. This sequence joins TRBV20-1 and TRBJ2-2, with unresolved D. This CDR3 reads CSAKAPINTGELFF. The DNA of the CDR3 is TGCAGTGCCAAAGCCCCGATAAACACCGGGGAGCTGTTTTTT.